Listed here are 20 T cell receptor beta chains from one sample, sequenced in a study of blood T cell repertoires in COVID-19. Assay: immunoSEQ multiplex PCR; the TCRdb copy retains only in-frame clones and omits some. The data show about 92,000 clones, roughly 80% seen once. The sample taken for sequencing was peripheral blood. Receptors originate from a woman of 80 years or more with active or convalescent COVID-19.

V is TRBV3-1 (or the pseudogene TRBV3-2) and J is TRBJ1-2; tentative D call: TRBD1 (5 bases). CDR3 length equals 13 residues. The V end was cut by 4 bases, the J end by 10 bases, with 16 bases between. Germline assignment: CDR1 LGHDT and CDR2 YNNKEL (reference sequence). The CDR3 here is CASSPRGGFSYTF. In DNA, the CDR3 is TGTGCCAGCAGCCCCCGGGGGGGTTTCTCCTACACCTTC.

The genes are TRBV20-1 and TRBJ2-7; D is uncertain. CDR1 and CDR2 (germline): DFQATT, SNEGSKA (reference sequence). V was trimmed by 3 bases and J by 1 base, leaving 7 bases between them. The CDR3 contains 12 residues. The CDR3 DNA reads TGCAGTGCTAGTACCAGTTCCTACGAGCAGTACTTC. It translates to CSASTSSYEQYF.

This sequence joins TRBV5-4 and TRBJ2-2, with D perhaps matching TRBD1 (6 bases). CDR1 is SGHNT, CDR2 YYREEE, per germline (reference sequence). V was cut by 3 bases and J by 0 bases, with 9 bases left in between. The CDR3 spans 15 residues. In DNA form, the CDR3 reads TGTGCCAGCAGCTCCAGGGGTACGAACACCGGGGAGCTGTTTTTT. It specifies CASSSRGTNTGELFF.

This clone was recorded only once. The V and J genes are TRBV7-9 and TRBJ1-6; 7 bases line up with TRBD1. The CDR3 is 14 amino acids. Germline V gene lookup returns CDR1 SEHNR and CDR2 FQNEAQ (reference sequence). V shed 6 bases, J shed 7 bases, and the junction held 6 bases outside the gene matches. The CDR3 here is CASRIQGRNSPLHF. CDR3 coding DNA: TGTGCCAGCAGGATACAGGGGCGGAATTCACCCCTCCACTTT. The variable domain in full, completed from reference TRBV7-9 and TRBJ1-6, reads DTGVSQNPRHKITKRGQNVTFRCDPISEHNRLYWYRQTLGQGPEFLTYFQNEAQLEKSRLLSDRFSAERPKGSFSTLEIQRTEQGDSAMYLCASRIQGRNSPLHFGNGTRLTVT.

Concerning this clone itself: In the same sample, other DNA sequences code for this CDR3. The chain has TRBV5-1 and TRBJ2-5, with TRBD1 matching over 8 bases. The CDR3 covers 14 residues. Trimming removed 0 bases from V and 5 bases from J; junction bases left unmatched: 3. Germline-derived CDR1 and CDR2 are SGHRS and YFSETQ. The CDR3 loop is CASSLGQGAETQYF. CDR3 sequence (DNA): TGCGCCAGCAGCTTGGGGCAGGGGGCGGAGACCCAGTACTTC. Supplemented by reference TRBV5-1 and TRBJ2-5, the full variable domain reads KAGVTQTPRYLIKTRGQQVTLSCSPISGHRSVSWYQQTPGQGLQFLFEYFSETQRNKGNFPGRFSGRQFSNSRSEMNVSTLELGDSALYLCASSLGQGAETQYFGPGTRLLVL.

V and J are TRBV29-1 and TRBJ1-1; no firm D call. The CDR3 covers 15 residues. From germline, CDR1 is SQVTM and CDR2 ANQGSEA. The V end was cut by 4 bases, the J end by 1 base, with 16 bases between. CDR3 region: CSVAQPTGANTEAFF. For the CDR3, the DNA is TGCAGCGTTGCCCAGCCGACGGGAGCGAACACTGAAGCTTTCTTT. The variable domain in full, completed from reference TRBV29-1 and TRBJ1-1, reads SAVISQKPSRDICQRGTSLTIQCQVDSQVTMMFWYRQQPGQSLTLIATANQGSEATYESGFVIDKFPISRPNLTFSTLTVSNMSPEDSSIYLCSVAQPTGANTEAFFGQGTRLTVV.

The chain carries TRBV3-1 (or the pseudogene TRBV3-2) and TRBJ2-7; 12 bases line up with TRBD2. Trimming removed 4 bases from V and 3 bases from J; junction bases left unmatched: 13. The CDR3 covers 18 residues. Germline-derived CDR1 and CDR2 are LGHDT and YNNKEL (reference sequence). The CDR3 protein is CASSRRTSGDFGRYEQYF. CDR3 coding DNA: TGTGCCAGCAGCCGAAGGACTAGCGGGGATTTCGGGCGCTACGAGCAGTACTTC.

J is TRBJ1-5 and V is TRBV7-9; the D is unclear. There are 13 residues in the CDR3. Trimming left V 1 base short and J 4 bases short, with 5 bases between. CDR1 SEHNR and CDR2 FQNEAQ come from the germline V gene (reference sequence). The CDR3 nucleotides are TGTGCCAGCAGCTTAGGGCGGAATCAGCCCCAGCATTTT. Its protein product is CASSLGRNQPQHF.

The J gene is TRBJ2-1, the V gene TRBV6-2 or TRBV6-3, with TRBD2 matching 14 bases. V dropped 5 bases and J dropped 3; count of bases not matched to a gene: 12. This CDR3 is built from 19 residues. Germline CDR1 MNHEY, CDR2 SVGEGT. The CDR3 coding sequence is TGTGCCAGCAGTGACGTCCCGGGACTAGCGGGAGTTGTCTACAATGAGCAGTTCTTC. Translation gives CASSDVPGLAGVVYNEQFF.

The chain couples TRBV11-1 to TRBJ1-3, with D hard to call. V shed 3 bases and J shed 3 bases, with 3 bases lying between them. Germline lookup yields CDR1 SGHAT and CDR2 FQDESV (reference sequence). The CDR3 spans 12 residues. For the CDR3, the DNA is TGTGCCAGCAGCTTCGGTGGAAACACCATATATTTT. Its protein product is CASSFGGNTIYF.

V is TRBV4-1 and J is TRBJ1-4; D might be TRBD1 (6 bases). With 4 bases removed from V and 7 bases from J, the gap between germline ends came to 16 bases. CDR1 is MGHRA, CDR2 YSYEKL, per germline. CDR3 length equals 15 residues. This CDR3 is CASSPKQGLSEKLFF. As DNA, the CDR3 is TGCGCCAGCAGCCCTAAACAGGGCTTGAGTGAAAAACTGTTTTTT.

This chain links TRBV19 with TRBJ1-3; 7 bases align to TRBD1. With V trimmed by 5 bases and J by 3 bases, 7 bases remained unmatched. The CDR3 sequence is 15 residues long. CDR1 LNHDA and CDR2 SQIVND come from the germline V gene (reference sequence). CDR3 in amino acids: CASSLRTGYGNTIYF. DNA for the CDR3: TGTGCCAGTAGTCTTCGGACAGGTTATGGAAACACCATATATTTT.

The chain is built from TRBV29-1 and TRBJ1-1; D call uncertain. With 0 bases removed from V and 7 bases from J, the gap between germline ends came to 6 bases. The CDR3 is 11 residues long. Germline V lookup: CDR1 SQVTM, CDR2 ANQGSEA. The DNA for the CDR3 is TGCAGCGTTGAAGATTACGGTGAAGCTTTCTTT. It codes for CSVEDYGEAFF.

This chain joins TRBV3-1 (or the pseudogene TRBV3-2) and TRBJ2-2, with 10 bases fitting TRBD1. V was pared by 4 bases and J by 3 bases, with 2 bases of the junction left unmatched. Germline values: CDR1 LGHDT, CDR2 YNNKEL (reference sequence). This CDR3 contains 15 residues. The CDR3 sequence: CASSPGQGYTGELFF. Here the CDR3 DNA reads TGTGCCAGCAGCCCGGGACAGGGGTACACCGGGGAGCTGTTTTTT.

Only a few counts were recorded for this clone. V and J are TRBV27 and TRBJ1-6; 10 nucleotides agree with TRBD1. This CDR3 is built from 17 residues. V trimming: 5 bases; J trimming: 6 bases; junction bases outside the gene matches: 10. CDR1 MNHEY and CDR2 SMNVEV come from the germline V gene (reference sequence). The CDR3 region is CASSGTGTGARNSPLHF. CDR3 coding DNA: TGTGCCAGCAGTGGAACCGGGACAGGGGCACGTAATTCACCCCTCCACTTT.

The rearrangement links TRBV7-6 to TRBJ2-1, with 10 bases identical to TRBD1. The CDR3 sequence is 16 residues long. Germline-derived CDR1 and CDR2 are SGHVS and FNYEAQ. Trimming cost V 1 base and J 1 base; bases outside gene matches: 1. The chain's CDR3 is CASSLVGQGSYNEQFF. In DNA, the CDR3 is TGTGCCAGCAGCTTAGTGGGACAGGGGTCCTACAATGAGCAGTTCTTC. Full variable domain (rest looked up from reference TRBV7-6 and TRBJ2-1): GAGVSQSPRYKVTKRGQDVALRCDPISGHVSLYWYRQALGQGPEFLTYFNYEAQQDKSGLPNDRFSAERPEGSISTLTIQRTEQRDSAMYRCASSLVGQGSYNEQFFGPGTRLTVL.

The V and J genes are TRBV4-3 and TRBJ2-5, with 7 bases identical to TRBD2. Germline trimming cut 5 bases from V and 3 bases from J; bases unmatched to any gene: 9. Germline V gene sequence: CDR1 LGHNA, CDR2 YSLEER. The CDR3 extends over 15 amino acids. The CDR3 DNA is TGCGCCAGCAGCATTCAAGGGCTAGCGGAAGAGACCCAGTACTTC. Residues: CASSIQGLAEETQYF.

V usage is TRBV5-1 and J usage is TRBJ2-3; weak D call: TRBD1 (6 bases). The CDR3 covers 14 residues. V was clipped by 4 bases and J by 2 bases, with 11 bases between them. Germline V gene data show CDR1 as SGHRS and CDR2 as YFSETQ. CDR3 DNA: TGCGCCAGCAGCCCAGGGGCCCACACAGATACGCAGTATTTT. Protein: CASSPGAHTDTQYF.

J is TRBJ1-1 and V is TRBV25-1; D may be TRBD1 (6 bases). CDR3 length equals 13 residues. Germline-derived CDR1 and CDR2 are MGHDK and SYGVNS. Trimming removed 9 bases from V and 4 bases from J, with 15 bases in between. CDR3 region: CASSWGLGTEAFF. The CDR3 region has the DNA TGTGCCAGTTCCTGGGGGCTAGGCACTGAAGCTTTCTTT.

The CDR3 DNA reads TGTGCCAGTAGTAGCTCCAGGTTGGCTCCCCTTGGAAACGAGCAGTACTTC. Its protein product is CASSSSRLAPLGNEQYF. The V call is TRBV19, the J call TRBJ2-7; no reliable D call. The CDR3 runs to 17 residues. CDR1 and CDR2 (germline): LNHDA, SQIVND (reference sequence). The V gene lost 4 bases and the J gene lost 5 bases, with 24 bases spanning the gap.